This T cell receptor (beta chain) was captured by sequencing in a study of identical twins. The CDR3 spans 15 residues. V was pared by 5 bases and J by 8 bases, with 8 bases of the junction left unmatched. Germline V gene lookup returns CDR1 SGHRS and CDR2 YFSETQ. Every sampled donor was Caucasian and healthy. TCRdb called the 5' RACE reads again in MiXCR, with one record for every CDR3 protein. The repertoire consists of fewer than 250,000 distinct CDR3 sequences, with about a sixth occurring once and the leading ten covering 40%. These data also featured in a second study, about T cells expressing NK-cell markers. That paper adds: Cells sorted as CD3+CD56+NKG2C+, CD3+CD56+NKG2C- and CD3+CD56-NKG2C+ T cells supplied the TCR beta repertoires.

The sequencing input was CD8+ T cells sorted from blood. The chain couples TRBV5-1 to TRBJ2-1; 12 bases agree with TRBD2. The source is a woman under 30 in good health. The CDR3 DNA reads as TGCGCCAGCAGGCGGACTAGCGGGGAGCTAGATGAGCAGTTCTTC. This gives the protein CASRRTSGELDEQFF.